This TCR beta chain was documented in a study of blood T cell repertoires in COVID-19. Study as a whole: T cells, B-cell-depleted T cells, or PBMCs provided the cDNA or gDNA that served as material.

From germline, CDR1 is SEHNR and CDR2 FQNEAQ (reference sequence). V dropped 1 base and J dropped 10 bases, with 10 bases sitting between them. The CDR3 consists of 12 residues. Per the original methods: Nucleated cell number was recorded as an estimate derived from reference gene primer amplification. Sequenced by immunoSEQ multiplex PCR; TCRdb stores in-frame clones only, minus some. That table gives V, J and clone size, and the DNA gave D and trimming. The sample has about 230,000 clones; approximately 80% are singletons. Material for sequencing was peripheral blood. V gene TRBV7-9 combines with J gene TRBJ2-5; perhaps TRBD1 as D (5 bases). The origin of this receptor is a woman aged 50 to 60 with acute or convalescent COVID-19. CDR3 loop: CASSLEGRVQYF. The CDR3 coding sequence is TGTGCCAGCAGCTTAGAGGGCAGGGTCCAGTACTTC.